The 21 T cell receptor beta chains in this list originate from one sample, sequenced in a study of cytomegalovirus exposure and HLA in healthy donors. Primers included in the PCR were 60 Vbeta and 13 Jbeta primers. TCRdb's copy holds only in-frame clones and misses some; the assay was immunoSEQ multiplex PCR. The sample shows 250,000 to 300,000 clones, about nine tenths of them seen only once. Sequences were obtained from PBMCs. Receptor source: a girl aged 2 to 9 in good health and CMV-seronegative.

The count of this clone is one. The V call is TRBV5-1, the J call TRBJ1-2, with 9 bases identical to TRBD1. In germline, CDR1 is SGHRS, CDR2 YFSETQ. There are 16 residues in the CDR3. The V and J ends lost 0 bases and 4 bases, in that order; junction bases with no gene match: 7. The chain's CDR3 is CASSLARDRDAYGYTF. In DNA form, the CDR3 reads TGCGCCAGCAGCTTGGCCCGGGACAGGGACGCCTATGGCTACACCTTC.

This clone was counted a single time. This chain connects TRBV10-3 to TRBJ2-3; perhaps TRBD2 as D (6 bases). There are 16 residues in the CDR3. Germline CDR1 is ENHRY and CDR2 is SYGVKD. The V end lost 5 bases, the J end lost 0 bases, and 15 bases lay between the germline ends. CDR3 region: CAISRASDTSTDTQYF. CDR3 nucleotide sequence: TGTGCCATCAGTAGGGCTAGCGATACTAGCACAGATACGCAGTATTTT.

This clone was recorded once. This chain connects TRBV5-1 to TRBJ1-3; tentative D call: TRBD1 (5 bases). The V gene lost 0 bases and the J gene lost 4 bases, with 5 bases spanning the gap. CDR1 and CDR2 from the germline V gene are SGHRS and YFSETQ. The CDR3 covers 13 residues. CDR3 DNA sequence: TGCGCCAGCAGCTTGGGACAGGGAAACACCATATATTTT. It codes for CASSLGQGNTIYF.

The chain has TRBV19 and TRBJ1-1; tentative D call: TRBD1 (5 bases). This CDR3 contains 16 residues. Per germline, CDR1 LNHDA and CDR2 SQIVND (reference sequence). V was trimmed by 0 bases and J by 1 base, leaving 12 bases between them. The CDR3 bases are TGTGCCAGTAGTATAGATCCGGGAGGGGCGAACACTGAAGCTTTCTTT. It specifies CASSIDPGGANTEAFF.

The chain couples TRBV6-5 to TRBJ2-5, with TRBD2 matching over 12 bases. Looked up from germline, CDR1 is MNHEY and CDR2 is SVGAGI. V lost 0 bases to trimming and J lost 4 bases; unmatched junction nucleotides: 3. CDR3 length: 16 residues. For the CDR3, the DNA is TGTGCCAGCAGTTACTCGGCTAGCGGGGGGGTAGAGACCCAGTACTTC. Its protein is CASSYSASGGVETQYF.

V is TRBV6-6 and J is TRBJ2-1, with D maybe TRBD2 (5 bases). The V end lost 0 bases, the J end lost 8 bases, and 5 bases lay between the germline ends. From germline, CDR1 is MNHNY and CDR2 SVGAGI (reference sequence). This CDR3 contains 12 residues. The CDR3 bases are TGTGCCAGCAGTTACTCCGGGGATGAGCAGTTCTTC. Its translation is CASSYSGDEQFF.

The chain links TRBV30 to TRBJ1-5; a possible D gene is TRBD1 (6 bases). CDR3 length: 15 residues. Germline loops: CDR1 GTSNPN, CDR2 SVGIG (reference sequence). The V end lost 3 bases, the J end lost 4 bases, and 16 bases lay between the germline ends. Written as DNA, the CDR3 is TGTGCCTGGAGGGGTGGGGGCGGCCCGAATCAGCCCCAGCATTTT. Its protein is CAWRGGGGPNQPQHF.

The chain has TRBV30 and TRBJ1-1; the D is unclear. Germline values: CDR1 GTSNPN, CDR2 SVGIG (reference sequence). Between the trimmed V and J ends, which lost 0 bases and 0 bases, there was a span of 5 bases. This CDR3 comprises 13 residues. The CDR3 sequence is CAWSVIMNTEAFF. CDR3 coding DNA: TGTGCCTGGAGTGTAATTATGAACACTGAAGCTTTCTTT.

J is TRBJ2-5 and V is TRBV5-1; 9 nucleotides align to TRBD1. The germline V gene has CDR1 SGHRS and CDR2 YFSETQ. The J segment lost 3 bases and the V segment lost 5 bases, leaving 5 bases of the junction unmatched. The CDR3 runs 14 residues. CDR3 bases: TGCGCCAGCAGACACCGACAGGGGGAAGAGACCCAGTACTTC. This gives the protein CASRHRQGEETQYF.

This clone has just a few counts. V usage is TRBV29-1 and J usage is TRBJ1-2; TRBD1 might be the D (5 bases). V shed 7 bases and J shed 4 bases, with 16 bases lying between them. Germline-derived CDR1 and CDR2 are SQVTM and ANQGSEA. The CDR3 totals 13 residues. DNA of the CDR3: TGCAGCGCAGACGGGAGGGGCGTCTATGGCTACACCTTC. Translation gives CSADGRGVYGYTF.

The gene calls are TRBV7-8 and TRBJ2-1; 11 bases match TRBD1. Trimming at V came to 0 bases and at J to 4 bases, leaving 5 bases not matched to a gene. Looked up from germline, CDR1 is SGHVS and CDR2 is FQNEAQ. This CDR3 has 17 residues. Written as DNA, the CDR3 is TGTGCCAGCAGCTTAGCGCTTGGGACAGGGGGTTACAATGAGCAGTTCTTC. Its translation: CASSLALGTGGYNEQFF.

The CDR3 protein is CASSEATGIGGYTF. As DNA, the CDR3 is TGTGCCAGCAGTGAAGCGACAGGGATTGGCGGCTACACCTTC. V gene TRBV2 combines with J gene TRBJ1-2; the match to TRBD1 covers 7 bases. The V gene's germline CDR1 is SNHLY and CDR2 FYNNEI. CDR3 size: 14 residues. Trimming at V came to 0 bases and at J to 8 bases, leaving 6 bases not matched to a gene.

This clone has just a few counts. This CDR3 reads CASSLDGVKGTSGGGEQFF. The CDR3 nucleotides read TGTGCCAGCAGCTTAGATGGCGTGAAAGGGACTAGCGGGGGGGGTGAGCAGTTCTTC. The V gene is TRBV11-3, the J gene TRBJ2-1, with 16 bases identical to TRBD2. With V trimmed by 0 bases and J by 9 bases, 11 bases remained unmatched. The CDR3 is 19 residues long. Germline V gives CDR1 SGHNT, CDR2 YENEEA.

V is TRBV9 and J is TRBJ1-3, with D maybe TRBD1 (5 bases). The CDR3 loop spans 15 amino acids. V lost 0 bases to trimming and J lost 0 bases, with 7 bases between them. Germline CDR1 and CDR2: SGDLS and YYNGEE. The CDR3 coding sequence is TGTGCCAGCAGCGTAGGGGGGGGCTCTGGAAACACCATATATTTT. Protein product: CASSVGGGSGNTIYF.

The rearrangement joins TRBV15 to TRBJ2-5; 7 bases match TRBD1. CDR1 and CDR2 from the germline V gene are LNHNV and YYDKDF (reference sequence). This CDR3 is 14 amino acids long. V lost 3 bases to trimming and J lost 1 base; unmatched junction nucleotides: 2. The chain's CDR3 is CATSSGQVQETQYF. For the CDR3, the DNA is TGTGCCACCAGCAGCGGACAGGTCCAAGAGACCCAGTACTTC.

CDR3 coding DNA: TGTGCCAGCAGCTGGGAGTTATCGAGGGGGAGCTACAATGAGCAGTTCTTC. It translates to CASSWELSRGSYNEQFF. The chain carries TRBV5-4 and TRBJ2-1; a weak D match, TRBD1 (6 bases). This CDR3 contains 17 residues. The germline V and J ends were trimmed by 3 bases and 3 bases, with 19 bases remaining between them. Germline assignment: CDR1 SGHNT and CDR2 YYREEE (reference sequence).

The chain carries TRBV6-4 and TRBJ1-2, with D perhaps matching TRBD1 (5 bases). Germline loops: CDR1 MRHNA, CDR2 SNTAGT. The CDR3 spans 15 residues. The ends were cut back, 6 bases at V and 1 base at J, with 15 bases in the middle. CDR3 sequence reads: CASRSEGRGNYGYTF. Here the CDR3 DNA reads TGTGCCAGCAGATCGGAGGGGAGGGGTAACTATGGCTACACCTTC.

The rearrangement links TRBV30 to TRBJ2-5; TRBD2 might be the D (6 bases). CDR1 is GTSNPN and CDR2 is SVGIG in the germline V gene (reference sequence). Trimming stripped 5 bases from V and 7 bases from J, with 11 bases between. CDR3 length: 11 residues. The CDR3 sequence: CAWGKEGTQYF. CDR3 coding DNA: TGTGCCTGGGGAAAGGAGGGGACCCAGTACTTC. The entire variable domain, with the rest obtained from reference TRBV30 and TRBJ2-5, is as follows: SQTIHQWPATLVQPVGSPLSLECTVEGTSNPNLYWYRQAAGRGLQLLFYSVGIGQISSEVPQNLSASRPQDRQFILSSKKLLLSDSGFYLCAWGKEGTQYFGPGTRLLVL.

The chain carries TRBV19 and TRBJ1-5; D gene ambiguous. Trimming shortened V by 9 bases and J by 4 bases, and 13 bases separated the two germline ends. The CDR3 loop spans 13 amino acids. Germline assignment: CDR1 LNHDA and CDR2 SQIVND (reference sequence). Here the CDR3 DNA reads TGTGCCAGCTCCCAAAACGGGAATCAGCCCCAGCATTTT. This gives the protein CASSQNGNQPQHF.

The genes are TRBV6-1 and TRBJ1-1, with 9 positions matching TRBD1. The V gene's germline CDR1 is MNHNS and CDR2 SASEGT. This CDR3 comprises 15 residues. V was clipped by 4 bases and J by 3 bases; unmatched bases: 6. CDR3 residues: CASSVWDRDYTEAFF. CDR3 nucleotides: TGTGCCAGCAGTGTCTGGGACAGGGATTACACTGAAGCTTTCTTT.

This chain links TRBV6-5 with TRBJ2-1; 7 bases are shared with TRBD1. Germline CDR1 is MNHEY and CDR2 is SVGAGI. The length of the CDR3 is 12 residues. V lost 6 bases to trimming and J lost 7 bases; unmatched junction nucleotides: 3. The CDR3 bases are TGTGCCAGCAGCCGGGACAGAAATGAGCAGTTCTTC. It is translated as CASSRDRNEQFF.